The source of this T cell receptor beta chain is a study of T-cell memory formation after mild COVID-19. The V and J ends lost 6 bases and 14 bases, in that order; junction bases with no gene match: 11. The CDR3 runs to 14 residues. TCRdb reanalysed the 5' RACE reads using MiXCR and keeps one entry per CDR3 protein. This table holds over 70,000 distinct CDR3 sequences, about 13% found once. This receptor was identified in an adult woman who had mild COVID-19 (a few samples of this study predate the infection). Cell type and time point are not known. V and J are TRBV12-3 or TRBV12-4 and TRBJ1-6; 9 bases agree with TRBD1. The sequenced sample was PBMCs or a T cell subset sorted from them (not recorded which). The CDR3 sequence: CASSPDRGVGTLHF. The CDR3 DNA is TGTGCCAGCAGCCCAGACAGGGGGGTTGGTACCCTCCACTTT.